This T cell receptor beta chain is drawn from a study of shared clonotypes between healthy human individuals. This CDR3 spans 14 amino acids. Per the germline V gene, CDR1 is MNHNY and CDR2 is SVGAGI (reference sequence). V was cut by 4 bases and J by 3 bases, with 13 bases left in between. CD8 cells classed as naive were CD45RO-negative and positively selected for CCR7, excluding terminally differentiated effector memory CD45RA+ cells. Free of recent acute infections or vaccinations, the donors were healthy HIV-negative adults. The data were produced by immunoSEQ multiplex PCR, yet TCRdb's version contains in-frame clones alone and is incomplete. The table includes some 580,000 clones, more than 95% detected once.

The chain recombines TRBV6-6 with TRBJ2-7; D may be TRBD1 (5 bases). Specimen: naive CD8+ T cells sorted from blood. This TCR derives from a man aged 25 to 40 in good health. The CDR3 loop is CASSSTENFYEQYF. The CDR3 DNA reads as TGTGCCAGCAGTTCGACAGAGAACTTCTACGAGCAGTACTTC.